The clone carrying this TCR beta chain was seen a handful of times. Its antigen is unknown. Trimming pared 6 bases from V and 0 bases from J, leaving 16 bases between. This CDR3 has 17 amino acids. Germline assignment: CDR1 SGHRS and CDR2 YFSETQ. TCRdb re-called the RT-PCR reads with MiXCR, one entry per CDR3 protein. The sample holds 500,000 to 600,000 distinct CDR3 sequences; about 11% are singletons and the top ten take roughly 10%. This sample was taken from a study of response to subunit inactivated influenza vaccine. Study-wide findings and caveats: It was suggested by the authors that few new T cells are recruited by each seasonal influenza vaccination.

This rearrangement joins TRBV5-1 to TRBJ2-6; D is uncertain. This clonotype was sampled from a man between 50 and 59 years old who received an inactivated influenza vaccine. Sample: PBMCs from blood, taken on the day of vaccination. CDR3 loop: CASTLRMVSSGANVLTF. The DNA for the CDR3 is TGCGCCAGCACCCTTCGGATGGTGAGCTCTGGGGCCAACGTCCTGACTTTC.